Listed below are T cell receptor beta chains from one sample, sequenced in a study of shared clonotypes between healthy human individuals. The method was immunoSEQ multiplex PCR; TCRdb's version includes in-frame clones alone and lacks a portion of them. The table lists about 980,000 clones, over 60% of them singletons, with approximately 1.5% in the top ten. Sequenced sample: memory CD4+ T cells sorted from blood. Source of these receptors: a man younger than 30 in good health. Both conserved end residues are part of each CDR3. The D gene is left open where the match is weak. Only some rows state a clone size, as once, few, many or a class for expanded clones.

cdr3_aa: CASSIISPDSNQPQHF; cdr3_nt: TGTGCCAGTAGTATAATTAGCCCTGATAGCAATCAGCCCCAGCATTTT; j_call: TRBJ1-5; d_call: NA; clone_size: NA; v_call: TRBV19
cdr3_aa: CASSLGLGLNTGELFF; cdr3_nt: TGTGCCAGCAGCTTGGGGCTGGGCCTGAACACCGGGGAGCTGTTTTTT; j_call: TRBJ2-2; d_call: NA; clone_size: NA; v_call: TRBV5-6
cdr3_aa: CASSAGAGFWEQYF; cdr3_nt: TGTGCCAGCAGTGCAGGGGCCGGCTTTTGGGAGCAGTACTTC; j_call: TRBJ2-7; d_call: NA; clone_size: NA; v_call: TRBV2
cdr3_aa: CASSTEIDQPQHF; cdr3_nt: TGCGCCAGCAGCACCGAGATAGATCAGCCCCAGCATTTT; j_call: TRBJ1-5; d_call: NA; clone_size: NA; v_call: TRBV4-1
cdr3_aa: CAWSVDGNQPQHF; cdr3_nt: TGTGCCTGGAGTGTAGACGGGAATCAGCCCCAGCATTTT; j_call: TRBJ1-5; d_call: NA; clone_size: once; v_call: TRBV30
cdr3_aa: CASSLVGFYNEQFF; cdr3_nt: TGTGCCAGCAGCTTAGTAGGATTCTACAATGAGCAGTTCTTC; j_call: TRBJ2-1; d_call: NA; clone_size: once; v_call: TRBV13
cdr3_aa: CASKESSGGYEQFF; cdr3_nt: TGCGCCAGCAAGGAGTCGAGCGGGGGGTATGAGCAGTTCTTC; j_call: TRBJ2-1; d_call: TRBD2; clone_size: few; v_call: TRBV10-2
cdr3_aa: CASSPARHQPQHF; cdr3_nt: TGTGCCAGCAGCCCAGCCCGGCACCAGCCCCAGCATTTT; j_call: TRBJ1-5; d_call: NA; clone_size: NA; v_call: TRBV11-2
cdr3_aa: CASSASGQGARPDTQYF; cdr3_nt: TGCGCCAGCAGCGCCTCAGGGCAGGGGGCGAGACCAGATACGCAGTATTTT; j_call: TRBJ2-3; d_call: TRBD1; clone_size: many; v_call: TRBV4-1
cdr3_aa: CAWRTYRLNSPLHF; cdr3_nt: TGTGCCTGGAGGACCTACAGGCTTAATTCACCCCTCCACTTT; j_call: TRBJ1-6; d_call: NA; clone_size: NA; v_call: TRBV30
cdr3_aa: CASSLGGQGSYNEQFF; cdr3_nt: TGCGCCAGCAGCTTGGGCGGACAGGGCTCCTACAATGAGCAGTTCTTC; j_call: TRBJ2-1; d_call: TRBD1; clone_size: NA; v_call: TRBV5-1
cdr3_aa: CASSRQNRQGADAGELFF; cdr3_nt: TGTGCCAGCAGCCGGCAGAACCGACAGGGGGCGGACGCCGGGGAGCTGTTTTTT; j_call: TRBJ2-2; d_call: TRBD1; clone_size: NA; v_call: TRBV4-2
cdr3_aa: CAWVVRSGYYQETQYF; cdr3_nt: TGTGCCTGGGTGGTAAGGAGCGGTTACTACCAAGAGACCCAGTACTTC; j_call: TRBJ2-5; d_call: NA; clone_size: NA; v_call: TRBV30
cdr3_aa: CASSLNAGETQYF; cdr3_nt: TGTGCCAGCAGCTTAAACGCAGGGGAGACCCAGTACTTC; j_call: TRBJ2-5; d_call: NA; clone_size: NA; v_call: TRBV7-9
cdr3_aa: CASSSRHTETQYF; cdr3_nt: TGTGCCAGCAGCTCCAGGCACACGGAGACCCAGTACTTC; j_call: TRBJ2-5; d_call: NA; clone_size: NA; v_call: TRBV7-9
cdr3_aa: CAWSVRGPTEAFF; cdr3_nt: TGTGCCTGGAGTGTACGTGGGCCTACTGAAGCTTTCTTT; j_call: TRBJ1-1; d_call: NA; clone_size: NA; v_call: TRBV30
cdr3_aa: CASSLYGENTEAFF; cdr3_nt: TGCGCCAGCAGCTTATACGGGGAGAACACTGAAGCTTTCTTT; j_call: TRBJ1-1; d_call: NA; clone_size: once; v_call: TRBV5-1
cdr3_aa: CASSLQGFDSPLHF; cdr3_nt: TGTGCCAGCAGCCTACAGGGTTTTGATTCACCCCTCCACTTT; j_call: TRBJ1-6; d_call: NA; clone_size: NA; v_call: TRBV28
cdr3_aa: CASSRGPTGQGQDEQYF; cdr3_nt: TGCGCCAGCAGTCGGGGACCAACCGGACAGGGGCAGGACGAGCAGTACTTC; j_call: TRBJ2-7; d_call: TRBD1; clone_size: NA; v_call: TRBV5-1
cdr3_aa: CASSNTLPPGPGNYGYTF; cdr3_nt: TGTGCCAGTAGCAACACACTCCCCCCGGGCCCTGGAAACTATGGCTACACCTTC; j_call: TRBJ1-2; d_call: NA; clone_size: few; v_call: TRBV19
cdr3_aa: CASSYGVIMNTEAFF; cdr3_nt: TGTGCCAGCAGTTACGGAGTCATAATGAACACTGAAGCTTTCTTT; j_call: TRBJ1-1; d_call: NA; clone_size: NA; v_call: TRBV6-6
cdr3_aa: CASSRVIGTGEFARNSPLHF; cdr3_nt: TGTGCCAGCAGCCGGGTGATAGGGACAGGGGAGTTTGCCCGGAATTCACCCCTCCACTTT; j_call: TRBJ1-6; d_call: TRBD1; clone_size: NA; v_call: TRBV5-4
cdr3_aa: CASSQGGGTGSRNTIYF; cdr3_nt: TGCGCCAGCAGCCAAGGCGGGGGGACAGGCTCGAGAAACACCATATATTTT; j_call: TRBJ1-3; d_call: TRBD1; clone_size: NA; v_call: TRBV4-1
cdr3_aa: CASSLGRTSASSTDTQYF; cdr3_nt: TGTGCCAGCAGCTTAGGCCGGACTAGCGCATCTAGCACAGATACGCAGTATTTT; j_call: TRBJ2-3; d_call: TRBD2; clone_size: NA; v_call: TRBV7-9
cdr3_aa: CASSLSRRNADTQYF; cdr3_nt: TGTGCCAGCAGTTTATCACGTAGAAACGCAGATACGCAGTATTTT; j_call: TRBJ2-3; d_call: NA; clone_size: few; v_call: TRBV27
cdr3_aa: CASSLMAVMPGYTF; cdr3_nt: TGTGCCAGCAGTTTAATGGCAGTAATGCCTGGCTACACCTTC; j_call: TRBJ1-2; d_call: NA; clone_size: NA; v_call: TRBV28
cdr3_aa: CASSGRGEVDSPLHF; cdr3_nt: TGCGCCAGCAGCGGCAGGGGTGAGGTCGATTCACCCCTCCACTTT; j_call: TRBJ1-6; d_call: NA; clone_size: NA; v_call: TRBV5-1
cdr3_aa: CASRTRDRGSEQYF; cdr3_nt: TGTGCCAGCAGGACCCGGGACAGGGGGTCCGAGCAGTACTTC; j_call: TRBJ2-7; d_call: TRBD1; clone_size: NA; v_call: TRBV6-1
cdr3_aa: CASSVAPGPAYEQYF; cdr3_nt: TGTGCCAGCAGCGTAGCCCCGGGACCAGCCTACGAGCAGTACTTC; j_call: TRBJ2-7; d_call: NA; clone_size: NA; v_call: TRBV9
cdr3_aa: CASRRDTPTAGDNEQFF; cdr3_nt: TGTGCCAGCAGGAGGGACACCCCCACCGCCGGGGACAATGAGCAGTTCTTC; j_call: TRBJ2-1; d_call: NA; clone_size: NA; v_call: TRBV2
cdr3_aa: CASRRDTDNEQFF; cdr3_nt: TGTGCCAGCCGGCGGGACACCGACAATGAGCAGTTCTTC; j_call: TRBJ2-1; d_call: NA; clone_size: few; v_call: TRBV18
cdr3_aa: CASSQGLDQPQHF; cdr3_nt: TGCGCCAGCAGTCAGGGACTTGATCAGCCCCAGCATTTT; j_call: TRBJ1-5; d_call: NA; clone_size: NA; v_call: TRBV5-1
cdr3_aa: CAWTLGGTGSYEQYF; cdr3_nt: TGTGCCTGGACCCTTGGAGGGACAGGGTCCTACGAGCAGTACTTC; j_call: TRBJ2-7; d_call: TRBD1; clone_size: once; v_call: TRBV30
cdr3_aa: CANAGTENNEQFF; cdr3_nt: TGTGCCAACGCCGGGACAGAGAACAATGAGCAGTTCTTC; j_call: TRBJ2-1; d_call: TRBD1; clone_size: NA; v_call: TRBV10-3
cdr3_aa: CASSYGVSGRETQYF; cdr3_nt: TGTGCCAGCAGTTACGGCGTATCGGGGCGGGAGACCCAGTACTTC; j_call: TRBJ2-5; d_call: NA; clone_size: NA; v_call: TRBV6-5
cdr3_aa: CASNTGLANTGELFF; cdr3_nt: TGTGCCAGCAACACGGGACTAGCGAACACCGGGGAGCTGTTTTTT; j_call: TRBJ2-2; d_call: TRBD2; clone_size: NA; v_call: TRBV5-6
cdr3_aa: CASRRTGTGGSYSGNTIYF; cdr3_nt: TGTGCCAGCAGGCGTACCGGGACAGGGGGGTCCTACTCTGGAAACACCATATATTTT; j_call: TRBJ1-3; d_call: TRBD1; clone_size: few; v_call: TRBV27
cdr3_aa: CASSLRTSGTSSYEQYF; cdr3_nt: TGTGCCAGCAGCTTGAGGACTAGCGGAACAAGCTCCTACGAGCAGTACTTC; j_call: TRBJ2-7; d_call: TRBD2; clone_size: NA; v_call: TRBV5-6
cdr3_aa: CASSLGAVETQYF; cdr3_nt: TGTGCCAGCAGCTTGGGGGCTGTCGAGACCCAGTACTTC; j_call: TRBJ2-5; d_call: NA; clone_size: NA; v_call: TRBV7-8
cdr3_aa: CASSITDASSYNEQFF; cdr3_nt: TGTGCCAGCAGCATTACGGACGCCTCCTCCTACAATGAGCAGTTCTTC; j_call: TRBJ2-1; d_call: NA; clone_size: once; v_call: TRBV7-2
cdr3_aa: CASSSGWTTEAFF; cdr3_nt: TGTGCCAGCAGCTCTGGGTGGACCACTGAAGCTTTCTTT; j_call: TRBJ1-1; d_call: NA; clone_size: NA; v_call: TRBV9
cdr3_aa: CASSLPQGAQETQYF; cdr3_nt: TGTGCCAGCAGTTTACCTCAGGGGGCCCAAGAGACCCAGTACTTC; j_call: TRBJ2-5; d_call: TRBD1; clone_size: NA; v_call: TRBV28